This entry lists 16 T cell receptor beta chains sequenced from one sample in a study of blood T cells in healthy people across ages. Primed by a sample-barcoded 5' primer and a J-beta primer mix, a second PCR proceeded for 7 to 11 cycles. TCRdb processed the 5' RACE reads anew with MiXCR; each CDR3 protein has one entry. The sample carries some 790,000 distinct CDR3 sequences, 29% recorded once. The sample was blood. Every receptor here comes from a woman older than 75 in good health.

On this clonotype itself: With a much larger clone just one base away, this may be a read error. The chain uses TRBV3-1 and TRBJ2-5; the match to TRBD2 covers 7 bases. CDR1 is LGHDT and CDR2 is YNNKEL in the germline V gene (reference sequence). The length of the CDR3 is 15 residues. The trim removed 5 bases at V and 1 base at J, leaving 7 bases unmatched. For the CDR3, the DNA is TGTGCCAGCAGCTCTTCACCGGGGGGCCAAGAGACCCAGTACTTC. As protein: CASSSSPGGQETQYF.

The rearrangement joins TRBV23-1 to TRBJ2-7, with 8 positions matching TRBD1. TRBV23-1 is noted as an ORF with a role that remains uncertain. This CDR3 has 14 residues. V gave up 11 bases and J gave up 4 bases; unmatched junction bases: 13. The CDR3 sequence: CAVRPGQDTYEQYF. The CDR3 DNA reads TGCGCCGTCAGACCGGGACAGGATACGTACGAGCAGTACTTC.

This clonotype has more than one count but fewer than ten. J is TRBJ1-2 and V is TRBV3-1; 7 bases agree with TRBD1. J was trimmed by 4 bases and V by 4 bases; bases with no gene match: 6. Germline V lookup: CDR1 LGHDT, CDR2 YNNKEL (reference sequence). The CDR3 totals 14 residues. CDR3 region: CASSRETGPYGYTF. The CDR3 DNA is TGTGCCAGCAGCCGAGAGACAGGGCCCTATGGCTACACCTTC.

This clonotype occurred a few times. The CDR3, as DNA: TGTGCCAGCAGCTTGGACTACACCGGGGAGCTGTTTTTT. Its protein is CASSLDYTGELFF. The V gene is TRBV7-2, the J gene TRBJ2-2; possibly TRBD2 for D (5 bases). Germline loops: CDR1 SGHTA, CDR2 FQGNSA. The CDR3 is made up of 13 amino acids. Trimming left V 3 bases short and J 3 bases short, with 5 bases between.

The sample holds many counts of this clonotype. The rearrangement uses TRBV30 and TRBJ1-2; D may be TRBD1 (6 bases). The length of the CDR3 is 15 residues. Germline V gives CDR1 GTSNPN, CDR2 SVGIG (reference sequence). The germline V and J ends were trimmed by 5 bases and 2 bases, with 18 bases remaining between them. The CDR3: CAWGGPGGLNYGYTF. In DNA, the CDR3 is TGTGCCTGGGGTGGGCCCGGGGGGCTGAACTATGGCTACACCTTC.

The table lists this clonotype with many counts. The chain combines TRBV11-2 with TRBJ1-6, with 7 positions matching TRBD1. The CDR3 runs to 14 residues. With 7 bases clipped from V and 10 bases from J, the junction kept 10 bases outside the gene matches. Per germline, CDR1 SGHAT and CDR2 FQNNGV. Here the CDR3 reads CASTPTGTGSPLHF. DNA for the CDR3: TGTGCCAGCACCCCGACAGGGACGGGATCACCCCTCCACTTT.

This clonotype was seen repeatedly, ten times or more. The chain uses TRBV6-2 or TRBV6-3 and TRBJ2-1, with 10 bases that match TRBD1. The V segment lost 5 bases and the J segment 4 bases; nucleotides outside the gene matches: 8. Per the germline V gene, CDR1 is MNHEY and CDR2 is SVGEGT. The CDR3 length is 16 residues. CDR3 amino acids: CASSEFGTGAYNEQFF. The CDR3, as DNA: TGTGCCAGCAGTGAGTTCGGGACAGGGGCTTACAATGAGCAGTTCTTC.

This rearrangement joins TRBV7-9 to TRBJ2-7; no definite D call. Per the germline V gene, CDR1 is SEHNR and CDR2 is FQNEAQ (reference sequence). Between the trimmed V and J ends, which lost 0 bases and 7 bases, there was a span of 13 bases. CDR3 length: 14 residues. DNA of the CDR3: TGTGCCAGCAGCTTAGCGGCAGTCTACAATGAGCAGTACTTC. Protein: CASSLAAVYNEQYF.

This clonotype has just a few counts. The V gene is TRBV20-1, the J gene TRBJ1-2, with D tentatively TRBD1 (5 bases). The germline CDR1 and CDR2 sequences are DFQATT and SNEGSKA (reference sequence). This CDR3 region has 12 residues. V shed 0 bases and J shed 8 bases, with 10 bases lying between them. For the CDR3, the DNA is TGCAGTGCTAGAGAGGGGACGTTCGGCTACACCTTC. Translating gives CSAREGTFGYTF.

This clonotype came up many times. The V and J genes are TRBV7-2 and TRBJ1-4; D ambiguous. Germline CDR1 reads SGHTA; CDR2 reads FQGNSA. The CDR3 loop spans 15 amino acids. V lost 4 bases and J lost 7, with 16 bases in between. The CDR3 DNA sequence: TGTGCCAGCAGCTCCAGCAAGGTGGTTACTGAAAAACTGTTTTTT. Protein product: CASSSSKVVTEKLFF.

This clonotype was found many times. V usage is TRBV5-1 and J usage is TRBJ2-7; no clear D gene. With 0 bases removed from V and 2 bases from J, the gap between germline ends came to 6 bases. Germline assignment: CDR1 SGHRS and CDR2 YFSETQ. CDR3 size: 13 residues. This CDR3 is CASSLDTPYEQYF. As DNA, the CDR3 is TGCGCCAGCAGCTTGGACACCCCCTACGAGCAGTACTTC.

J is TRBJ1-1 and V is TRBV29-1; a weak D match, TRBD1 (5 bases). Trimming took 5 bases from V and 11 from J, leaving 15 bases between them. Germline values: CDR1 SQVTM, CDR2 ANQGSEA. The CDR3 spans 11 residues. The chain's CDR3 is CSVFRQPEAFF. DNA for the CDR3: TGCAGCGTTTTCCGACAGCCCGAGGCTTTCTTT.

This clonotype was detected a few times. V usage is TRBV20-1 and J usage is TRBJ2-3; 8 bases agree with TRBD2. The V segment lost 6 bases and the J segment 10 bases; nucleotides outside the gene matches: 12. The CDR3 extends over 13 amino acids. CDR1 is DFQATT, CDR2 SNEGSKA, per germline (reference sequence). CDR3 in amino acids: CSADTGGPGSQYF. DNA of the CDR3: TGCAGTGCCGACACGGGGGGGCCGGGGTCGCAGTATTTT.

In this sample, this clonotype turned up many times. The J gene is TRBJ2-1, the V gene TRBV5-1, with 11 bases lining up with TRBD2. The CDR3 runs 17 residues. Germline V lookup: CDR1 SGHRS, CDR2 YFSETQ. Germline trimming cut 3 bases from V and 1 base from J; bases unmatched to any gene: 6. CDR3 residues: CASSYYGTSGSYNEQFF. CDR3 bases: TGCGCCAGCAGCTATTACGGGACTAGCGGTTCCTACAATGAGCAGTTCTTC.

As to this clonotype: This may be a read error: a much more frequent sequence differs by one nucleotide. The rearrangement links TRBV6-1 to TRBJ2-1; TRBD2 matches at 7 bases. The CDR3 totals 16 residues. The germline V gene has CDR1 MNHNS and CDR2 SASEGT. DNA of the CDR3: TGTGCCAGCGGTGAACTCGGGGGGTTACTCTACAATGAGCAGTTCTTC. Protein: CASGELGGLLYNEQFF.

Worth noting for this clonotype: A clone one base away is much larger, so this may be a read error. The CDR3 sequence is CASSLSVTYNEQFF. The DNA of the CDR3 is TGCGCCAGCAGCTTGAGCGTCACCTACAATGAGCAGTTCTTC. The V call is TRBV5-1, the J call TRBJ2-1; no clear D. This CDR3 has 14 residues. V was pared by 1 base and J by 2 bases, with 7 bases between. The germline V gene has CDR1 SGHRS and CDR2 YFSETQ.